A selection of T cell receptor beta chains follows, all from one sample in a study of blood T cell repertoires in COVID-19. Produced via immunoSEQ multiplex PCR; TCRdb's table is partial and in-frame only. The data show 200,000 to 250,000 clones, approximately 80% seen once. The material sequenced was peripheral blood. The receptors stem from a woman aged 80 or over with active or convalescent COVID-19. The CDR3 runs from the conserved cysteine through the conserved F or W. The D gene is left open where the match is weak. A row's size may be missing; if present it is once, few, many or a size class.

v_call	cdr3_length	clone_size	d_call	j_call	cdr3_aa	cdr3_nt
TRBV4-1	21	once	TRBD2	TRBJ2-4	CASSQEGGRGLAGSRQNIQYF	TGCGCCAGCAGCCAAGAAGGTGGGCGCGGACTAGCGGGCTCCCGGCAGAACATTCAGTACTTC
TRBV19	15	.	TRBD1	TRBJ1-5	CASSARRGSNQPQHF	TGTGCCAGTAGCGCTCGCAGGGGGAGCAATCAGCCCCAGCATTTT
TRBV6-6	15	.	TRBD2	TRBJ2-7	CASSQGSGAAYEQYF	TGTGCCAGCAGTCAAGGGAGCGGGGCAGCCTACGAGCAGTACTTC
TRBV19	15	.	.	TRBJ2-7	CASSIWAGVGYEQYF	TGTGCCAGTAGTATCTGGGCAGGGGTAGGCTACGAGCAGTACTTC
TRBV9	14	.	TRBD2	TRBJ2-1	CASSPRLALNEQFF	TGTGCCAGCAGCCCCAGACTAGCCCTCAATGAGCAGTTCTTC
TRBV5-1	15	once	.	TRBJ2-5	CASSPTTGDGETQYF	TGCGCCAGCAGCCCAACGACAGGAGATGGAGAGACCCAGTACTTC
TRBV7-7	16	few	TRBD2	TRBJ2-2	CASSRTRGVNTGELFF	TGTGCCAGCAGCCGGACCCGGGGGGTCAACACCGGGGAGCTGTTTTTT
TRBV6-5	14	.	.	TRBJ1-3	CASNPRGTGNTIYF	TGTGCCAGCAACCCAAGGGGTACGGGAAACACCATATATTTT
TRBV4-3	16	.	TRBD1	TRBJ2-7	CASSLSANRGLFEQYF	TGCGCCAGCAGCCTCTCGGCGAACAGGGGTCTATTCGAGCAGTACTTC
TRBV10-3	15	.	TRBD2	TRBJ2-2	CAISQLAGNTGELFF	TGTGCCATCAGTCAACTAGCGGGGAACACCGGGGAGCTGTTTTTT
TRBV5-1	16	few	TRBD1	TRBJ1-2	CASSHSPGQGVDGYTF	TGCGCCAGCAGCCATTCCCCGGGACAGGGAGTCGATGGCTACACCTTC
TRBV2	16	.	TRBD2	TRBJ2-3	CASSANGGGAGDTQYF	TGTGCCAGCAGTGCTAACGGCGGGGGGGCGGGAGATACGCAGTATTTT
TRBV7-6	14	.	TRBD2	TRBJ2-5	CASSLRLAGETQYF	TGTGCCAGCAGCCTCAGACTAGCCGGGGAGACCCAGTACTTC
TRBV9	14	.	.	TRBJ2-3	CASSVKRPPDTQYF	TGTGCCAGCAGCGTCAAGAGGCCCCCAGATACGCAGTATTTT
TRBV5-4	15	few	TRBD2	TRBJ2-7	CASSPRTSGAYEQYF	TGTGCCAGCAGCCCTCGGACTAGCGGGGCTTACGAGCAGTACTTC
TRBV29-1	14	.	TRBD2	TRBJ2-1	CSAISGLSYNEQFF	TGCAGCGCTATTTCGGGACTATCATACAATGAGCAGTTCTTC
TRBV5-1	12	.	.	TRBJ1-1	CASSLGQAEAFF	TGCGCCAGCAGCTTGGGGCAGGCTGAAGCTTTCTTT
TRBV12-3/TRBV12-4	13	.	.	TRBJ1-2	CASSLPGGGGYTF	TGTGCCAGCAGTTTACCGGGGGGCGGTGGCTACACCTTC
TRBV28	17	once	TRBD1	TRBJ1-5	CASRYTGTGASNQPQHF	TGTGCCAGCAGGTACACCGGGACAGGGGCCTCCAATCAGCCCCAGCATTTT
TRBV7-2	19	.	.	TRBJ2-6	CASSLVGSGPRSGANVLTF	TGTGCCAGCAGCTTGGTGGGGAGCGGACCCCGCTCTGGGGCCAACGTCCTGACTTTC
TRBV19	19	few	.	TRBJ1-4	CASSSTAGRNLPTNEKLFF	TGTGCCAGTAGTTCAACGGCGGGCCGGAACTTACCAACTAATGAAAAACTGTTTTTT
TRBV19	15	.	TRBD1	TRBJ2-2	CASNLGQGAGGELFF	TGTGCCAGTAACCTGGGACAGGGGGCTGGCGGGGAGCTGTTTTTT
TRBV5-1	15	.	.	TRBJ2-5	CASGYQGQHQETQYF	TGCGCCAGCGGATATCAGGGACAACACCAAGAGACCCAGTACTTC
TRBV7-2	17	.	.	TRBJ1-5	CASSYRGGGQGGQPQHF	TGTGCCAGCAGCTACCGCGGGGGGGGCCAAGGCGGTCAGCCCCAGCATTTT
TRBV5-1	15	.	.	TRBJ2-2	CASSRPGHDTGELFF	TGCGCCAGCAGCCGCCCGGGACACGACACCGGGGAGCTGTTTTTT
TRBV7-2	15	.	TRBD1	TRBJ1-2	CASSPSTGMGYGYTF	TGTGCCAGCAGCCCTTCGACAGGGATGGGCTATGGCTACACCTTC
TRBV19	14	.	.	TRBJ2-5	CASSIGGTAGTQYF	TGTGCCAGTAGTATAGGGGGGACAGCGGGGACCCAGTACTTC
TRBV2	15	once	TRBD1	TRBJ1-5	CASSATTGVNQPQHF	TGTGCCAGCAGCGCCACTACAGGGGTCAATCAGCCCCAGCATTTT
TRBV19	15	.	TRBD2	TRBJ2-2	CASSPGLANTGELFF	TGTGCCAGTAGCCCGGGACTAGCAAACACCGGGGAGCTGTTTTTT
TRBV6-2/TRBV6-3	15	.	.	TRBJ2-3	CASSYHPNSLDTQYF	TGTGCCAGCAGTTATCACCCAAACAGTCTAGATACGCAGTATTTT
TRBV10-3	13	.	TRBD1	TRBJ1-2	CASIYTGGNGYTF	TGTGCCTCTATCTATACAGGGGGCAATGGCTACACCTTC
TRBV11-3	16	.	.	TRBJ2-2	CASSRGTAANTGELFF	TGTGCCAGCAGCCGGGGGACGGCCGCGAACACCGGGGAGCTGTTTTTT
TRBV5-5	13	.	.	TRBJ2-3	CASSLAGADTQYF	TGTGCCAGCAGCTTGGCGGGAGCAGATACGCAGTATTTT
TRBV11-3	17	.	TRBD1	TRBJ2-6	CASSAGTGTSGANVLTF	TGTGCCAGCAGCGCCGGGACAGGAACCTCTGGGGCCAACGTCCTGACTTTC
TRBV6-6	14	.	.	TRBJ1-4	CASTLPREGEKLFF	TGTGCCAGCACCCTCCCCAGGGAGGGTGAAAAACTGTTTTTT
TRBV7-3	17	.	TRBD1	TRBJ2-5	CASSETPRDRAQETQYF	TGTGCCAGCAGCGAAACCCCCCGGGACAGGGCACAAGAGACCCAGTACTTC
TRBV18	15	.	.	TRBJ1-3	CASSPGAAAGNTIYF	TGTGCCAGCTCACCGGGGGCAGCGGCTGGAAACACCATATATTTT
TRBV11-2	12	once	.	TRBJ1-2	CASSNSNYGYTF	TGTGCCAGCAGCAACAGTAACTATGGCTACACCTTC
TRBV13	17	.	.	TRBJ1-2	CASSSQQGVRANYGYTF	TGTGCCAGCAGTTCTCAGCAAGGGGTCCGAGCTAACTATGGCTACACCTTC
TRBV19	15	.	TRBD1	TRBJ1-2	CASEKSPGQGNGYTF	TGTGCCAGTGAAAAATCCCCGGGACAGGGGAATGGCTACACCTTC
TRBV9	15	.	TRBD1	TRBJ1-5	CASSASGTANQPQHF	TGTGCCAGCAGCGCCTCCGGGACAGCAAATCAGCCCCAGCATTTT
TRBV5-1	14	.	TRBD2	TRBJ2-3	CATTSTGGGDTQYF	TGCGCCACCACCAGCACGGGAGGGGGAGATACGCAGTATTTT
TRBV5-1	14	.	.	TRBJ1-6	CASSLEQANSPLHF	TGCGCCAGCAGCTTGGAACAGGCCAATTCACCCCTCCACTTT
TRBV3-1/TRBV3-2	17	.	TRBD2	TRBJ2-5	CASSHRSGGRAWGTQYF	TGTGCCAGCAGCCATAGGTCTGGCGGGAGGGCCTGGGGGACCCAGTACTTC
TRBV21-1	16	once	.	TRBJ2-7	CASSKVRDRDYGVKYF	TGTGCCAGCAGCAAAGTGAGGGACAGGGATTACGGCGTTAAGTACTTC
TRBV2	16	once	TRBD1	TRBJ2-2	CASSGTGKSNTGELFF	TGTGCCAGCAGTGGGACAGGGAAATCGAACACCGGGGAGCTGTTTTTT
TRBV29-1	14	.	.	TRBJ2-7	CSVEGGRGPDEQYF	TGCAGCGTTGAAGGTGGCAGGGGACCGGACGAGCAGTACTTC
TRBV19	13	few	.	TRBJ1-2	CASTPEGRRGYTF	TGTGCCAGTACCCCAGAGGGGAGGAGGGGCTACACCTTC
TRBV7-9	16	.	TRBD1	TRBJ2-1	CASSLAGTAFYNEQFF	TGTGCCAGCAGCTTAGCGGGGACAGCCTTCTACAATGAGCAGTTCTTC
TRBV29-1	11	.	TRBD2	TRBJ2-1	CSVWTSGEQFF	TGCAGCGTTTGGACTAGCGGTGAGCAGTTCTTC
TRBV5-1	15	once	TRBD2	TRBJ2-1	CASTQLAGSYNEQFF	TGCGCCAGCACCCAATTAGCGGGGTCCTACAATGAGCAGTTCTTC
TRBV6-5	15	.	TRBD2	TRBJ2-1	CASSSPGGALNEQFF	TGTGCCAGCAGTAGTCCGGGGGGGGCCTTGAATGAGCAGTTCTTC
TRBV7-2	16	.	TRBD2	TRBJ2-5	CASSLRLAGVGETQYF	TGTGCCAGCAGCTTAAGGCTAGCGGGGGTGGGGGAGACCCAGTACTTC
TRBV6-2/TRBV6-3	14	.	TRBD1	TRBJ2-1	CASSDGTVNNEQFF	TGTGCCAGCAGTGACGGGACAGTTAATAATGAGCAGTTCTTC
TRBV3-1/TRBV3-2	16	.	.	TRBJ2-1	CASSPSGGDRQVKQFF	TGTGCCAGCAGCCCTTCCGGTGGAGACAGGCAGGTAAAGCAGTTCTTC
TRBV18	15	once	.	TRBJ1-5	CASSPQPGDNQPQHF	TGTGCCAGCTCACCACAGCCGGGAGACAATCAGCCCCAGCATTTT
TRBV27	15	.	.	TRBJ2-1	CASKKVLIGDNEQFF	TGTGCCAGCAAAAAGGTACTTATAGGGGACAATGAGCAGTTCTTC
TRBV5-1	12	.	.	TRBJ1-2	CASGTEGDGYTF	TGCGCCAGCGGTACGGAAGGGGATGGCTACACCTTC
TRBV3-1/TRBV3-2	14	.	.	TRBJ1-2	CASSHSLRNYGYTF	TGTGCCAGCAGCCACTCACTACGTAACTATGGCTACACCTTC
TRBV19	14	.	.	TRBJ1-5	CASSIGGVPQPQHF	TGTGCCAGTAGTATCGGAGGGGTCCCTCAGCCCCAGCATTTT